The clone carrying this TCR beta chain was seen more than once but under ten times. This specimen belongs to a study of glioma-infiltrating T cells. TCR alpha and beta CDR3 regions were amplified from RNA using iRepertoire nested multiplex PCR. TCRdb re-analysed the multiplex PCR reads in MiXCR, keeping a single row per CDR3 protein. This sample has under 150,000 distinct CDR3 sequences, with more than 20% found just once. The CDR3 loop spans 14 amino acids. The V gene lost 11 bases and the J gene lost 9 bases, with 23 bases spanning the gap. This chain connects TRBV12-3 or TRBV12-4 to TRBJ2-1; perhaps D is TRBD1 or TRBD2 (7 bases each). What was sequenced was glioma tissue, nonneoplastic brain tissue, or PBMCs (not recorded which). The receptor comes from a human donor with low-grade glioma or glioblastoma, undergoing nonglioma brain surgery, or in good health (not recorded which). CDR3 loop: CASNDREGAAEQFF. CDR3 DNA: TGTGCCTCGAATGACAGGGAGGGCGCGGCTGAGCAGTTCTTC.